The entry below gives a single T cell receptor beta chain sequence along with its context. The assay was immunoSEQ multiplex PCR, and TCRdb's table has in-frame clones only and misses some. The sample shows fewer than 300,000 clones, about 80% of them seen only once. This CDR3 has 12 amino acids. CDR1 and CDR2 from the germline V gene are LNHNV and YYDKDF (reference sequence). V lost 6 bases, J lost 4 bases, and 9 bases lay in between. The data are from a study of blood T cell repertoires in COVID-19. The TCR sequence derives from a person aged 65-85 years with COVID-19, enrolled during active disease. The chain links TRBV15 to TRBJ1-1, with D possibly matching TRBD1 (6 bases). What was sequenced was peripheral blood. CDR3 nucleotide sequence: TGTGCCACCAGGAGCAGGGGCACTGAAGCTTTCTTT. Its protein product is CATRSRGTEAFF.